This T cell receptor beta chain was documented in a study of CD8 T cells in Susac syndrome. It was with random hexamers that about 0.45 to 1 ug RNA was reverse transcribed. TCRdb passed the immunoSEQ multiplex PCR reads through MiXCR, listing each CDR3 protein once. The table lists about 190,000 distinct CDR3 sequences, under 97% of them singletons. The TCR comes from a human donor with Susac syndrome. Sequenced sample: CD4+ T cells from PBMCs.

CDR3 nucleotides: TGTGCCAGCAGTAGGACAGGGGAGACAGATACGCAGTATTTT. The encoded protein is CASSRTGETDTQYF. The V gene is TRBV2, the J gene TRBJ2-3, with 9 bases that match TRBD1. V dropped 5 bases and J dropped 3; count of bases not matched to a gene: 3. Germline loops: CDR1 SNHLY, CDR2 FYNNEI. The CDR3 has 14 amino acids.